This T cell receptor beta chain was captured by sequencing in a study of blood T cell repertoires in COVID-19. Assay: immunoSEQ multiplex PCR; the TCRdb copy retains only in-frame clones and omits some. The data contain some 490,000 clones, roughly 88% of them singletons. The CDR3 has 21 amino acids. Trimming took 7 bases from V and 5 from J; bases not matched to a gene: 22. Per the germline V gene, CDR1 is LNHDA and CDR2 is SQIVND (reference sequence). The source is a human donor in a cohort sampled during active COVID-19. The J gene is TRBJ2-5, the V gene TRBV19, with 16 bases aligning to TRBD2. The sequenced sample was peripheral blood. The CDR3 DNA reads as TGTGCCAGTACCCCCGACAGGGGGGAGCCGGGACTAGCGGGAGGGCTGGAGACCCAGTACTTC. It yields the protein CASTPDRGEPGLAGGLETQYF.